This entry concerns a single T cell receptor beta chain. Its antigen is unknown. TCRdb re-called the 5' RACE reads with MiXCR, one entry per CDR3 protein. The data hold about 110,000 distinct CDR3 sequences, with around 17% observed a single time. The sample comes from a study of T-cell memory formation after mild COVID-19. The CDR3 has 11 amino acids. Germline V gene lookup returns CDR1 DFQATT and CDR2 SNEGSKA (reference sequence). The J segment lost 8 bases and the V segment lost 4 bases, leaving 3 bases of the junction unmatched. Whole-study findings and limits: A second wave expanding day 15 to 37 was CD4+-biased; contracting clones were balanced.

The source of this sequence is a young man who had mild COVID-19 (a few samples of this study predate the infection). Cell type and time point are not known. The sample comprised PBMCs or a T cell subset sorted from them (not recorded which). This rearrangement joins TRBV20-1 to TRBJ1-2, with 8 bases matching TRBD1. CDR3 sequence: CSAKTGVGYTF. CDR3 sequence (DNA): TGCAGTGCTAAGACAGGGGTGGGCTACACCTTC.